This is a list of T cell receptor beta chains from one sample in a study of early stage breast cancer tumors. Repertoires were generated with immunoSEQ multiplex PCR, while TCRdb's copy carries only in-frame clones and drops some. Of about 48,000 clones listed, roughly 83% are singletons. The sample taken for sequencing was blood. The origin of the receptors is a person between 50 and 60 years old with breast cancer. The CDR3 runs from the conserved cysteine through the conserved F or W. Fields, in order: D gene, V gene, J gene, clone size, CDR3 protein, CDR3 DNA. D genes are given only for firm matches. A row's size may be missing; if present it is once, few, many or a size class.

>TRBD1|TRBV10-2|TRBJ1-1|few
CASSPGQVEAFF
TGCGCCAGCAGCCCAGGACAGGTTGAGGCTTTCTTT
>-|TRBV19|TRBJ2-5|-
CASSWSQETQYF
TGTGCCAGTTCGTGGAGCCAAGAGACCCAGTACTTC
>TRBD1|TRBV10-3|TRBJ2-2|-
CAISPQTGDGGTGELFF
TGTGCCATCAGCCCCCAGACAGGGGATGGCGGCACCGGGGAGCTGTTTTTT
>-|TRBV11-3|TRBJ2-1|-
CASSLRGLGNEQFF
TGTGCCAGCAGCTTAAGGGGACTTGGGAATGAGCAGTTCTTC
>TRBD1|TRBV4-3|TRBJ2-5|few
CASSQSGQAQETQYF
TGCGCCAGCAGCCAATCCGGACAGGCCCAAGAGACCCAGTACTTC
>-|TRBV29-1|TRBJ1-3|-
CSVGSGNTIYF
TGCAGCGTGGGTTCTGGAAACACCATATATTTT
>-|TRBV7-2|TRBJ2-5|-
CASSLWSQETQYF
TGTGCCAGCAGCTTATGGAGCCAGGAGACCCAGTACTTC
>-|TRBV18|TRBJ2-7|-
CASSRQSLRGEQYF
TGTGCCAGCTCACGACAGAGCCTACGAGGCGAGCAGTACTTC
>TRBD2|TRBV29-1|TRBJ2-7|-
CSVHTLAGGIEQYF
TGCAGCGTACACACCCTAGCGGGAGGTATCGAGCAGTACTTC
>-|TRBV7-8|TRBJ2-5|-
CASSLAQYQETQYF
TGTGCCAGCAGCTTAGCCCAGTACCAAGAGACCCAGTACTTC
>-|TRBV6-4|TRBJ1-5|-
CASSEGSPDYSNQPQHF
TGTGCCAGCAGTGAAGGGAGCCCAGATTATAGCAATCAGCCCCAGCATTTT
>-|TRBV19|TRBJ2-7|-
CASSDGIYEQYF
TGTGCCAGTAGTGACGGAATCTACGAGCAGTACTTC
>-|TRBV7-9|TRBJ2-2|once
CASSPPSRELFF
TGTGCCAGCAGCCCCCCGTCACGGGAGCTGTTTTTT
>-|TRBV28|TRBJ2-4|-
CASREQGNIQYF
TGTGCCAGCAGGGAACAGGGTAACATTCAGTACTTC